Listed below are T cell receptor beta chains from one sample, sequenced in a study of T-cell reconstitution after alpha-beta-depleted transplantation in children. TCRdb used MiXCR to reprocess the PCR reads, holding one entry per CDR3 protein. This sample has some 600,000 distinct CDR3 sequences; 13% occur once, and the top ten carry over 2%. The source was PBMCs, mostly from graft donor cells, collected 360 days after TCRalphabeta/CD19-depleted stem cell transplant. These receptors all stem from a male patient younger than 18 who had a stem cell transplant for acute myeloid leukemia, so the T cells may come from the graft donor. Both conserved end residues are part of each CDR3.

j_call cdr3_length v_call cdr3_aa
TRBJ2-1 18 TRBV28 CASSLWLAGGRVHNEQFF
TRBJ1-1 12 TRBV20-1 CSDGRANTEAFF
TRBJ2-1 14 TRBV20-1 CSARGTTPNNEQFF
TRBJ2-7 12 TRBV23-1 CASSPPGLEGDF
TRBJ2-7 13 TRBV30 CAWSGREVYEQYF
TRBJ1-3 16 TRBV5-8 CASSLGQHYSGNTIYF
TRBJ2-5 15 TRBV7-2 CASSRATRGGETQYF
TRBJ2-3 17 TRBV10-3 CAISESFFSGPTDTQYF
TRBJ2-3 14 TRBV14 CASSQDLVPDTQYF
TRBJ2-5 11 TRBV7-9 CAGARGETQYF
TRBJ1-6 13 TRBV15 CATSRGTGSPLHF
TRBJ2-3 15 TRBV6-1 CASSEFTRGTDTQYF
TRBJ2-7 15 TRBV20-1 CSAPRTLTGTYEQYF
TRBJ2-1 13 TRBV5-1 CASSLPFYNEQFF
TRBJ1-1 15 TRBV27 CASSLFWQLSTEAFF
TRBJ1-1 14 TRBV7-2 CASRQDRVNTEAFF
TRBJ1-6 16 TRBV11-2 CASSWTPGQINSPLHF
TRBJ2-7 15 TRBV6-1 CASSRDTGDSNEQYF
TRBJ2-3 17 TRBV28 CASSFLPGISSTDTQYF
TRBJ2-3 19 TRBV4-3 CASSQAGGIGTAGTDTQYF
TRBJ1-1 14 TRBV7-2 CASSSTGGFTEAFF
TRBJ2-1 18 TRBV28 CASSSHTLGRDRVNEQFF
TRBJ2-7 13 TRBV10-3 CASAWWRDYEQYF
TRBJ2-1 15 TRBV29-1 CSVGSGLAGAFEQFF
TRBJ2-1 13 TRBV29-1 CSVGLVSYNEQFF
TRBJ2-3 20 TRBV2 CASSALGRGNSGEPTDTQYF
TRBJ2-1 13 TRBV7-2 CASSLRTGDEQFF
TRBJ2-1 15 TRBV7-9 CASSLVAGNHNEQFF
TRBJ2-1 15 TRBV21-1 CARETGTPTYNEQFF
TRBJ2-7 14 TRBV2 CASSDPAGTYEQYF
TRBJ2-1 14 TRBV20-1 CSASRQGLYNEQFF
TRBJ2-7 11 TRBV10-3 CAISTSYEQYF
TRBJ2-1 15 TRBV4-3 CASSQAREGRNEQFF
TRBJ2-7 11 TRBV20-1 CSARSPHEQYF